These 5 T cell receptor beta chains originate from one sample sequenced in a study of T cells after yellow fever vaccination. TCRdb redid the calling of the 5' RACE reads with MiXCR, one entry per CDR3 protein. The repertoire consists of some 600,000 distinct CDR3 sequences, with about a sixth occurring once and the leading ten covering 15% to 20%. The specimen was PBMCs, collected 5 days after the first yellow fever vaccination. Receptors originate from a man between 18 and 29 years old who received the YFV17D yellow fever vaccine.

This clonotype was recorded a few times. This chain connects TRBV15 to TRBJ1-5; 8 bases agree with TRBD1. Germline V gene sequence: CDR1 LNHNV, CDR2 YYDKDF (reference sequence). V gave up 0 bases and J gave up 6 bases; unmatched junction bases: 4. CDR3 length equals 15 residues. The CDR3 protein is CATSRDGDRRQPQHF. Here the CDR3 DNA reads TGTGCCACCAGCAGAGATGGGGACAGGCGTCAGCCCCAGCATTTT.

The chain combines TRBV6-2 or TRBV6-3 with TRBJ2-4; D is perhaps TRBD1 (6 bases). The V gene's germline CDR1 is MNHEY and CDR2 SVGEGT. The CDR3 length is 15 residues. The V gene lost 2 bases and the J gene lost 2 bases, with 10 bases spanning the gap. The CDR3 nucleotides are TGTGCCAGCAGTTACGTGGGGGCCACCAAAAACATTCAGTACTTC. This translates into CASSYVGATKNIQYF.

The chain is built from TRBV21-1 and TRBJ2-1; the listed D gene, TRBD1, was not tested against the DNA. TRBV21-1 is labeled a pseudogene. The CDR3 is 15 amino acids. CDR3 coding DNA: TGTGCCAGCAGCAAAAACCCAGGGTGGGACAATGAGCAGTTCTTC. This encodes CASSKNPGWDNEQFF.

The CDR3 DNA follows: TGTGCCAGCAGTCAACCTAGCTGGGCGACTCAAGAGACCCAGTACTTC. Its translation is CASSQPSWATQETQYF. The chain combines TRBV6-2 or TRBV6-3 with TRBJ2-5; D is possibly TRBD2 (5 bases). In germline, CDR1 is MNHEY, CDR2 SVGEGT. The CDR3 runs to 16 residues. V was trimmed by 5 bases and J by 2 bases, leaving 18 bases between them.

In this sample, this clonotype turned up a few times. The V gene is TRBV7-3, the J gene TRBJ2-3; D remains ambiguous. This CDR3 is built from 15 residues. Trimming left V 4 bases short and J 0 bases short, with 11 bases between. Looked up from germline, CDR1 is SGHTA and CDR2 is FQGTGA. CDR3 nucleotide sequence: TGTGCCAGCAGCTCCAAGGGTAGAAGCACAGATACGCAGTATTTT. The encoded protein is CASSSKGRSTDTQYF.